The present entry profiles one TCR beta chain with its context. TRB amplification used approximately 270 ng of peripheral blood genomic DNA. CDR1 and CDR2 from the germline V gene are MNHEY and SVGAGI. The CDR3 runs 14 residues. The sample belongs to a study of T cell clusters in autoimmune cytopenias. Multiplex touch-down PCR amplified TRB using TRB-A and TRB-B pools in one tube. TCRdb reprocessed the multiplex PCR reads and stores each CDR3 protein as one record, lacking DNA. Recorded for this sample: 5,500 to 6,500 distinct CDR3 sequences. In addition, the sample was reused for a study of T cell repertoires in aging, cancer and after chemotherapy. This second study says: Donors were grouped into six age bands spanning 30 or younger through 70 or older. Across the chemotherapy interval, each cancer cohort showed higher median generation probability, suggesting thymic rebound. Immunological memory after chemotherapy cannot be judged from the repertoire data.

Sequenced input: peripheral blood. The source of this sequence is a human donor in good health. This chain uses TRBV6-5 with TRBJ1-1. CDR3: CASSYSYRTQETFF.